The clone carrying this T cell receptor beta chain was seen ten or more times. Its specificity is unknown. A 5'RACE template-switching step, the method used to make TCR cDNA, added a universal primer site and UMIs. TCRdb re-called the 5' RACE reads through MiXCR, storing one row per CDR3 protein. Of about 340,000 distinct CDR3 sequences in the sample, about 4% were seen once. This CDR3 has 14 amino acids. Germline V CDR1 and CDR2: LGHNA, YSLEER. The J segment lost 5 bases and the V segment lost 4 bases, leaving 6 bases of the junction unmatched. This specimen comes from a study of T cells after yellow fever vaccination. General study findings and limits: Re-detected after boosting: most primary clones, 95% to 98% of CD4 and under 90% of CD8. Though it reached lower strength, the secondary response hit its peak faster, day 5 versus 15.

The TCR comes from a man aged 18 to 35 who received the YFV17D yellow fever vaccine. The gene calls are TRBV4-3 and TRBJ1-1, with 8 positions matching TRBD1. The source material was PBMCs, sampled 5 days after the yellow fever booster vaccination. The CDR3 bases are TGCGCCAGCAGCCGGATCGACAGGGGAACTGAAGCTTTCTTT. Translation: CASSRIDRGTEAFF.